The clone carrying this T cell receptor beta chain came up a few times. Its antigen is not identified. The data were produced by immunoSEQ multiplex PCR, yet TCRdb's version contains in-frame clones alone and is incomplete. The sample includes some 150,000 clones, roughly 93% of them seen just once. This sample is drawn from a study of T cell responses to AZD1222 COVID-19 vaccine. Broader study findings: A mostly white British donor set with more females was recruited, and clonal diversity was possibly underestimated. Baseline seropositivity characterized only six AZD1222 recipients. Spike-specific TCR breadth and depth rose after two AZD1222 doses. Along spike, vaccine-associated CD4 TCRs were found throughout, with dominance at 160-218 and 743-854.

The receptor was derived from an adult in good health. Sample: peripheral blood, taken on day 0 of MenACWY control vaccination.

The CDR3 reads CASSPGLAGSGELFF. Here the CDR3 DNA reads TGTGCCAGCAGCCCTGGACTAGCGGGATCCGGGGAGCTGTTTTTT. The rearrangement joins TRBV7-8 to TRBJ2-2; 12 positions agree with TRBD2. The CDR3 covers 15 residues. J lost 6 bases, V lost 5 bases, and 4 bases had no gene match. CDR1 is SGHVS, CDR2 FQNEAQ, per germline.